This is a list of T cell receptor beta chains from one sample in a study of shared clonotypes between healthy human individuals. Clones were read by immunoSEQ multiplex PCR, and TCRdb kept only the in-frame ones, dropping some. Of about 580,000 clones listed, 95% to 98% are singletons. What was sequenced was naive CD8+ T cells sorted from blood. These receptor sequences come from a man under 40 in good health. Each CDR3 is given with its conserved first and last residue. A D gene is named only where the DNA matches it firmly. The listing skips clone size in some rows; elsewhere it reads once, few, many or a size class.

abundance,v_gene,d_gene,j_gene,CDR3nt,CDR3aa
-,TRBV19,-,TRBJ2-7,TGTGCCAGTAGTATGGCAGGGTTGGCCGAGCAGTACTTC,CASSMAGLAEQYF
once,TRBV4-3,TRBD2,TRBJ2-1,TGCGCCAGCAGCCAAGACCTACTAGCGGGAGGGGACAATGAGCAGTTCTTC,CASSQDLLAGGDNEQFF
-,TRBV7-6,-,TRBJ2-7,TGTGCCAGCAGCTTACAAGGGGGGAACGAGCAGTACTTC,CASSLQGGNEQYF
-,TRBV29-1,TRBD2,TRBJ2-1,TGCAGCGTGGGACTAGCGGGAGTCCCCTACAATGAGCAGTTCTTC,CSVGLAGVPYNEQFF
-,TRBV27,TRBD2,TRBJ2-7,TGTGCCAGCAGTTTATCCCGGACTAGCGGGAGTTACGAGCAGTACTTC,CASSLSRTSGSYEQYF
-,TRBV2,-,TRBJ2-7,TGTGCCAGCGGCGTCAGCAGGGTCCGGACAAGCTCCTACGAGCAGTACTTC,CASGVSRVRTSSYEQYF
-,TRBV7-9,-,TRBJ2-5,TGTGCCAGCAGCCCCGCGGACGGTGACCAAGAGACCCAGTACTTC,CASSPADGDQETQYF
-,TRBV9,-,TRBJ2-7,TGTGCCAGCAGCGATGCTAGGATGGGCGAGCAGTACTTC,CASSDARMGEQYF
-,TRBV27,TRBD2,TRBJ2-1,TGTGCCAGCTCACTACTAGCGGGAGGCTACAATGAGCAGTTCTTC,CASSLLAGGYNEQFF
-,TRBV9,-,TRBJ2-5,TGTGCCAGCAGCCCGGACAGTGAGACCCAGTACTTC,CASSPDSETQYF
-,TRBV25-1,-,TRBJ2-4,TGTGCCATCAGGGGAGAACAGGGACATAGCCAGGGCATTCAGTACTTC,CAIRGEQGHSQGIQYF
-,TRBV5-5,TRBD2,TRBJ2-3,TGTGCCAGCAGCCCTGGACTAGCGGGACACACAGATACGCAGTATTTT,CASSPGLAGHTDTQYF